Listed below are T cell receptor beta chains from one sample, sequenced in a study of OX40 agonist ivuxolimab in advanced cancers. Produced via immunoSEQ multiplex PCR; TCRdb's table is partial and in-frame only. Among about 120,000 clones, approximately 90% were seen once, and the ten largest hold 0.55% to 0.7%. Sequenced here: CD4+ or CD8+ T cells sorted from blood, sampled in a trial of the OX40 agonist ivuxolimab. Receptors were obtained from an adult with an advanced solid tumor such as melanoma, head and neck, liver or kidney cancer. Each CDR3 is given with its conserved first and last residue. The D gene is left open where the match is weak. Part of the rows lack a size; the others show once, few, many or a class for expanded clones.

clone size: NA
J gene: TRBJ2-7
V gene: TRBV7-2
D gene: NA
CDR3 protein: CASSSGQALYEQYF
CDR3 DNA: TGTGCCAGCAGCAGTGGCCAGGCTCTGTACGAGCAGTACTTC

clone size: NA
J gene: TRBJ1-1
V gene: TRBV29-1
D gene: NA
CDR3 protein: CSIKRVNTEAFF
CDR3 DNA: TGCAGCATTAAAAGAGTGAACACTGAAGCTTTCTTT

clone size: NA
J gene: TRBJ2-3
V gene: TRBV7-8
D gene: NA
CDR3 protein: CASSPRIQSTDTQYF
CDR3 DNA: TGTGCCAGCAGCCCACGCATACAGAGCACAGATACGCAGTATTTT

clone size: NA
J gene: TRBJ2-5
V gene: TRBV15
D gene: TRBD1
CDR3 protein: CATSRDRGRETQYF
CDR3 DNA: TGTGCCACCAGCAGAGACAGGGGGCGTGAGACCCAGTACTTC

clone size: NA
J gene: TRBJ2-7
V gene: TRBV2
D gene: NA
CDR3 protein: CASSDWAVPYEQYF
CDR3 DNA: TGTGCCAGCAGTGACTGGGCAGTCCCCTACGAGCAGTACTTC

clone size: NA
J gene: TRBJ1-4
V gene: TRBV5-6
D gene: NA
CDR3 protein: CASSSGPTPTNEKLFF
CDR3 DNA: TGTGCCAGCAGCTCGGGACCTACCCCAACTAATGAAAAACTGTTTTTT

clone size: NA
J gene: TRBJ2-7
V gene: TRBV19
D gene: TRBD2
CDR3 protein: CASSIGGGPSSYEQYF
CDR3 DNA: TGTGCCAGTAGTATCGGGGGGGGCCCTAGCTCCTACGAGCAGTACTTC

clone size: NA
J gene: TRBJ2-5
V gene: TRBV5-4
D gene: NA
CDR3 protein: CASSFWGGETQYF
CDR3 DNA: TGTGCCAGCAGCTTCTGGGGGGGCGAGACCCAGTACTTC

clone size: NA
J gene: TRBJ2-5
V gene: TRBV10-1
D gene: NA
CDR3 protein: CASSESSETQYF
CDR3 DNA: TGCGCCAGCAGTGAGTCCTCAGAGACCCAGTACTTC

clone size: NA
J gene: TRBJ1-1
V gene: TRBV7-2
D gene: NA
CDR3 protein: CASRETGNTEAFF
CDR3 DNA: TGTGCCAGCAGGGAGACAGGAAACACTGAAGCTTTCTTT

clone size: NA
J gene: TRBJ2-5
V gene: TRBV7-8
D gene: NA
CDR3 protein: CASSLSSTVGETQYF
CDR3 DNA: TGTGCCAGCAGCTTATCTAGCACTGTCGGGGAGACCCAGTACTTC

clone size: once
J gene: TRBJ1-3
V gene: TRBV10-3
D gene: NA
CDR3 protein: CAISDFDGVKYF
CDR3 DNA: TGTGCCATCAGTGATTTTGACGGTGTGAAATATTTT

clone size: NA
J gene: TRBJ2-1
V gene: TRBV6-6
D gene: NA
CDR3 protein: CASSPRDSSSYNEQFF
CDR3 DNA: TGTGCCAGCAGTCCCCGGGACTCGAGCTCCTACAATGAGCAGTTCTTC

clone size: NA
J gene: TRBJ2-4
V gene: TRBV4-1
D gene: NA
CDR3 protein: CASSQDHQGDGAKNIQYF
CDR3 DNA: TGCGCCAGCAGCCAAGATCATCAAGGGGATGGGGCCAAAAACATTCAGTACTTC

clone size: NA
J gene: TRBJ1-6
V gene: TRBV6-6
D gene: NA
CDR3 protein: CASKSGRNIDSPLHF
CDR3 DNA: TGTGCCAGCAAGAGTGGACGGAACATCGATTCACCCCTCCACTTT

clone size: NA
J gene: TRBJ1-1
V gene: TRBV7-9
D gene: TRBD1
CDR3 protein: CASSLGQANTEAFF
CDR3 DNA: TGTGCCAGCAGCTTGGGACAGGCTAACACTGAAGCTTTCTTT

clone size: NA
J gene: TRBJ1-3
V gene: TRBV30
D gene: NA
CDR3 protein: CAWSAPGPPGNTIYF
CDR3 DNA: TGTGCCTGGAGTGCCCCAGGGCCTCCTGGAAACACCATATATTTT

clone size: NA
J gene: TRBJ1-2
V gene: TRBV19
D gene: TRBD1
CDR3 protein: CASSADRTSYGYTF
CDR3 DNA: TGTGCCAGTAGTGCGGACAGGACTAGCTATGGCTACACCTTC

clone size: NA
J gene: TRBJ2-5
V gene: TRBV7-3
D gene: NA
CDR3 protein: CASSLMAGQQETQYF
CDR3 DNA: TGTGCCAGCAGCTTAATGGCCGGACAGCAAGAGACCCAGTACTTC

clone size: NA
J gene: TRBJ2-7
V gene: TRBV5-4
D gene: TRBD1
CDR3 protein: CASSRPRDRGGYEQYF
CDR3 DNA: TGTGCCAGCAGCCGGCCCCGGGACAGGGGAGGATACGAGCAGTACTTC

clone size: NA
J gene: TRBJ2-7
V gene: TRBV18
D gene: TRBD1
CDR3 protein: CASSPTGTGDEQYF
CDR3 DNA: TGTGCCAGCTCCCCGACCGGGACAGGGGACGAGCAGTACTTC

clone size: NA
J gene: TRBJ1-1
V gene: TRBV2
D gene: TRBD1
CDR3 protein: CASSDNFGQGVANTEAFF
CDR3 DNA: TGTGCCAGCAGTGACAATTTTGGACAGGGGGTCGCGAACACTGAAGCTTTCTTT

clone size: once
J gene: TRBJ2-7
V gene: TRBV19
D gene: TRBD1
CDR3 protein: CASTPSVTGAEQYF
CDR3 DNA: TGTGCCAGTACCCCCTCCGTGACAGGGGCCGAGCAGTACTTC

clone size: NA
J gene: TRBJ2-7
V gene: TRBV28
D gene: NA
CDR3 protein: CASSLTRPAVEQYF
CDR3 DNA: TGTGCCAGCAGTTTAACCAGGCCGGCGGTGGAGCAGTACTTC

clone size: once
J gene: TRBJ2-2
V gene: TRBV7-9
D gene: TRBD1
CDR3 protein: CASTPRTGRTGELFF
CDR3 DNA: TGTGCCAGCACTCCGAGGACAGGGCGTACCGGGGAGCTGTTTTTT

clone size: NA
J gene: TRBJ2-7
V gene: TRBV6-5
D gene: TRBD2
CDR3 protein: CASSQPGLAGNEQYF
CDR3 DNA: TGTGCCAGCAGCCAACCGGGACTAGCGGGGAACGAGCAGTACTTC

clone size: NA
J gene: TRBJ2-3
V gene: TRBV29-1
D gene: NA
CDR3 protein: CSVQDSSDTQYF
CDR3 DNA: TGCAGCGTCCAGGACTCTTCGGATACGCAGTATTTT

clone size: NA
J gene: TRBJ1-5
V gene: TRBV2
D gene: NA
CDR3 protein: CASSQQGNQPQHF
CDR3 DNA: TGTGCCAGCAGTCAGCAGGGAAATCAGCCCCAGCATTTT